A selection of T cell receptor beta chains follows, all from one sample in a study of persistence of HIV-infected CD4 T cells. Sequencing used immunoSEQ multiplex PCR; TCRdb keeps in-frame clones, though not all of them. There are some 31,000 clones in the sample; 65% to 90% occur only once, and about 0.83% lies in the top ten. Their antigens are not known. The source was CD4+ T cells sorted from PBMCs after approximately 18-hour stimulation, collected from a patient who received antiretroviral therapy. These receptors were obtained from an adult man with HIV who was CMV-seropositive. The CDR3 runs from the conserved cysteine through the conserved F or W. A D gene is named only where the DNA matches it firmly.

CDR3 protein: CACGQGARSKLFF
J gene: TRBJ1-4
V gene: TRBV30
D gene: NA

CDR3 protein: CASSLFLGTANTEAFF
J gene: TRBJ1-1
V gene: TRBV5-1
D gene: TRBD1

CDR3 protein: CASSPNGNTEAFF
J gene: TRBJ1-1
V gene: TRBV18
D gene: NA

CDR3 protein: CASSPPRSEAFF
J gene: TRBJ1-1
V gene: TRBV7-6
D gene: NA

CDR3 protein: CAISELWSDTQYF
J gene: TRBJ2-3
V gene: TRBV10-3
D gene: NA

CDR3 protein: CAWSGDYGYTF
J gene: TRBJ1-2
V gene: TRBV30
D gene: NA

CDR3 protein: CASSLMMASGNTIYF
J gene: TRBJ1-3
V gene: TRBV13
D gene: NA

CDR3 protein: CASSALQGPGNTIYF
J gene: TRBJ1-3
V gene: TRBV2
D gene: NA

CDR3 protein: CAWSPGGNYEQYF
J gene: TRBJ2-7
V gene: TRBV30
D gene: NA

CDR3 protein: CAISEREREKLFF
J gene: TRBJ1-4
V gene: TRBV10-3
D gene: NA

CDR3 protein: CASGLNRGTNTGELFF
J gene: TRBJ2-2
V gene: TRBV12-5
D gene: TRBD1

CDR3 protein: CASSDTGYEQYF
J gene: TRBJ2-7
V gene: TRBV2
D gene: NA

CDR3 protein: CASSLLRGYGYTF
J gene: TRBJ1-2
V gene: TRBV12-3/TRBV12-4
D gene: NA

CDR3 protein: CASSPRSTGGSGNTIYF
J gene: TRBJ1-3
V gene: TRBV3-1/TRBV3-2
D gene: TRBD1

CDR3 protein: CATRGTRITGELFF
J gene: TRBJ2-2
V gene: TRBV19
D gene: NA

CDR3 protein: CASSHDRGNEQFF
J gene: TRBJ2-1
V gene: TRBV3-1/TRBV3-2
D gene: TRBD1

CDR3 protein: CASSFFRDYNSPLHF
J gene: TRBJ1-6
V gene: TRBV5-6
D gene: NA

CDR3 protein: CAWSRANTEAFF
J gene: TRBJ1-1
V gene: TRBV30
D gene: NA

CDR3 protein: CASSSLRGRETQYF
J gene: TRBJ2-5
V gene: TRBV27
D gene: NA

CDR3 protein: CASRTSHGRVNEQFF
J gene: TRBJ2-1
V gene: TRBV19
D gene: NA

CDR3 protein: CASSIVDRGLGELFF
J gene: TRBJ2-2
V gene: TRBV19
D gene: TRBD1

CDR3 protein: CASSTRLAGGGEQYF
J gene: TRBJ2-7
V gene: TRBV7-2
D gene: TRBD2